This T cell receptor (beta chain) is drawn from a study of PD-L1 blockade in urothelial cancer. Study details: Analyses used blood from 3 weeks (second dose) and 6 weeks after treatment start.

Every PCR was spiked with synthetic TCR analog templates. Sequencing was performed with immunoSEQ multiplex PCR; in TCRdb, only in-frame clones are kept and a portion is missing. The sample includes some 100,000 clones, roughly nine tenths of them seen just once. Per germline, CDR1 SGDLS and CDR2 YYNGEE. Between the trimmed V and J ends, which lost 5 bases and 6 bases, there was a span of 18 bases. The CDR3 has 15 amino acids. The receptor comes from a woman over 75 with urothelial cancer. The rearrangement joins TRBV9 to TRBJ2-1, with D tentatively TRBD2 (7 bases). This specimen was PBMCs, taken around atezolizumab (anti-PD-L1) treatment. The CDR3 nucleotides read TGTGCCAGCAGGGAAGGGGGGAGGGCTGGCAATGAGCAGTTCTTC. Translating it yields CASREGGRAGNEQFF. The full variable domain, rest sourced from reference TRBV9 and TRBJ2-1, is DSGVTQTPKHLITATGQRVTLRCSPRSGDLSVYWYQQSLDQGLQFLIQYYNGEERAKGNILERFSAQQFPDLHSELNLSSLELGDSALYFCASREGGRAGNEQFFGPGTRLTVL.